A selection of T cell receptor beta chains follows, all from one sample in a study of blood T cells in healthy people across ages. TCRdb analysed the 5' RACE reads with MiXCR anew, one entry per CDR3 protein. The sample yields 800,000 or so distinct CDR3 sequences, more than 20% seen once. The same specimen was also included in a second study, on T cells of mothers and their children.

Sequenced sample: blood. The receptor set was obtained from a boy younger than 18 in good health. The CDR3 runs from the conserved cysteine through the conserved F or W. The order of the fields is clone size, V gene, D gene, CDR3 length, J gene, CDR3 DNA, CDR3 protein. A D gene is named only where the DNA matches it firmly. Part of the rows lack a size; the others show once, few, many or a class for expanded clones.

NA	TRBV9	NA	17	TRBJ2-1	TGTGCCAGCAGCGCCAATGCCCTGGGGGGCTCCTACAATGAGCAGTTCTTC	CASSANALGGSYNEQFF
NA	TRBV20-1	NA	18	TRBJ2-2	TGCAGTGCTAGAGATCTAGCTCTCGACTACCAGAACACCGGGGAGCTGTTTTTT	CSARDLALDYQNTGELFF
NA	TRBV25-1	NA	14	TRBJ2-7	TGTGCCAGCAATGTTGGGGGACAACCTTACGAGCAGTACTTC	CASNVGGQPYEQYF
NA	TRBV2	NA	12	TRBJ2-4	TGTGCCAGCAGTGGTCGAAGGAACATTCAGTACTTC	CASSGRRNIQYF
NA	TRBV6-5	TRBD2	15	TRBJ2-5	TGTGCCAGCAGGGCGGGGACTAGCGGGGGAAAGACCCAGTACTTC	CASRAGTSGGKTQYF
NA	TRBV7-2	TRBD1	13	TRBJ1-2	TGTGCCAGCAGCCCTTGGACAGGTGGCGGCTACACCTTC	CASSPWTGGGYTF
few	TRBV28	NA	14	TRBJ2-2	TGTGCCAGTGAGGGCAGGGGGAACACCGGGGAGCTGTTTTTT	CASEGRGNTGELFF
few	TRBV20-1	NA	13	TRBJ1-4	TGCAGTCTCCGGGGGAGGGCCTTTGAAAAACTGTTTTTT	CSLRGRAFEKLFF
NA	TRBV11-2	TRBD1	16	TRBJ2-1	TGTGCCAGCAGCTTAGATTGGACAGGGGTTCTGAATGAGCAGTTCTTC	CASSLDWTGVLNEQFF
NA	TRBV11-1	TRBD2	14	TRBJ2-7	TGTGCCAGCAGAGCCGGGACTAGCAGTCTCGAGCAGTACTTC	CASRAGTSSLEQYF
NA	TRBV7-2	NA	15	TRBJ2-7	TGTGCCAGCAGCTTCTTCCCGGGGAGCTCCTACGAGCAGTACTTC	CASSFFPGSSYEQYF
NA	TRBV6-2/TRBV6-3	TRBD1	17	TRBJ1-1	TGTGCCAGCAGTTCGGTGACAGGGTTGACGCGTGGCACTGAAGCTTTCTTT	CASSSVTGLTRGTEAFF
few	TRBV19	TRBD1	14	TRBJ2-7	TGTGCCAGTAGTGGATACAGGGGGCCCTACGAGCAGTACTTC	CASSGYRGPYEQYF
NA	TRBV2	NA	12	TRBJ2-7	TGTACCAGCCGGGAAGGGGGCTACGAGCAGTACTTC	CTSREGGYEQYF
few	TRBV27	TRBD2	15	TRBJ2-2	TGTGCCAGCAGTCCCGAGGGAGGGACCACCGGGGAGCTGTTTTTT	CASSPEGGTTGELFF
NA	TRBV3-1	TRBD1	14	TRBJ2-3	TGTGCCAGCAGCCCCGGGACAGGGGATGATACGCAGTATTTT	CASSPGTGDDTQYF
many	TRBV28	TRBD1	14	TRBJ2-7	TGTGCCAGCAGTTCCTACAGGGGGGCCTACGAGCAGTACTTC	CASSSYRGAYEQYF
once	TRBV25-1	NA	13	TRBJ2-7	TGTGCCAGCAGTGCATATGTAGGGTACGAGCAGTACTTC	CASSAYVGYEQYF
NA	TRBV20-1	TRBD2	15	TRBJ2-1	TGCAGTGCTAGGGGGCTATGGCTAGCGGACAATGAGCAGTTCTTC	CSARGLWLADNEQFF
many	TRBV20-1	TRBD2	18	TRBJ2-2	TGCAGTGCTAGAGATGGCATCCGCGGGGGGACCAACACCGGGGAGCTGTTTTTT	CSARDGIRGGTNTGELFF
NA	TRBV4-1	NA	12	TRBJ1-4	TGCGCCAGCAGCCAAGATAATGAAAAACTGTTTTTT	CASSQDNEKLFF
NA	TRBV12-3/TRBV12-4	NA	13	TRBJ2-3	TGTGCCAGCAGTAAACTAGACACAGATACGCAGTATTTT	CASSKLDTDTQYF
NA	TRBV10-3	TRBD2	15	TRBJ2-7	TGTGCCATCAGATCATTAGCGGGAGTTCCCTACGAGCAGTACTTC	CAIRSLAGVPYEQYF
NA	TRBV7-9	NA	15	TRBJ2-3	TGTGCCAGCAGCCCGGCCCAGACGATCGCAGATACGCAGTATTTT	CASSPAQTIADTQYF
NA	TRBV4-1	TRBD1	17	TRBJ2-3	TGCGCCAGCAGCCATCTCCGGCGGGACAGGGGTGGGGATACGCAGTATTTT	CASSHLRRDRGGDTQYF
NA	TRBV30	TRBD1	14	TRBJ2-7	TGTGCCTGGGGGACAGGACAGGGCCCCTACGAGCAGTACTTC	CAWGTGQGPYEQYF
NA	TRBV4-3	TRBD1	18	TRBJ2-1	TGCGCCAGCGGCCAAGATCTTTCTTGGACAGGCTTTTACAATGAGCAGTTCTTC	CASGQDLSWTGFYNEQFF
NA	TRBV27	TRBD1	14	TRBJ2-1	TGTGCCAGCAGTAGGGGGTACAGGGGCAATGAGCAGTTCTTC	CASSRGYRGNEQFF
NA	TRBV6-6	NA	15	TRBJ2-1	TGTGCCAGCAGTTACCCCGCGGCCCGTGATGATGAGCAGTTCTTC	CASSYPAARDDEQFF
few	TRBV29-1	NA	13	TRBJ1-2	TGCAGCGTTGAAGATCAGGGCCCCTATGGCTACACCTTC	CSVEDQGPYGYTF
few	TRBV5-6	NA	14	TRBJ2-5	TGTGCCAGCAGCCTCACAGGGAACGAAGAGACCCAGTACTTC	CASSLTGNEETQYF
NA	TRBV4-3	TRBD1	16	TRBJ1-1	TGCGCCAGCAGCCAACAACAGGGGGGGCTGAACACTGAAGCTTTCTTT	CASSQQQGGLNTEAFF
few	TRBV15	NA	15	TRBJ1-4	TGTGCCACCAGCAGAGTCCCGGGACAAACTGAAAAACTGTTTTTT	CATSRVPGQTEKLFF